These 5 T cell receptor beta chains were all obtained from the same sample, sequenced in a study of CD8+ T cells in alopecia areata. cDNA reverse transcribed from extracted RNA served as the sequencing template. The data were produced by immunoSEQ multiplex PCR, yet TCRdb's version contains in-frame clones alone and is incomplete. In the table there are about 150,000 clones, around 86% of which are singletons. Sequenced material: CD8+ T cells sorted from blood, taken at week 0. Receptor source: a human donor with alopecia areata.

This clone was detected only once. This CDR3 reads CASSVGTSGTDTQYF. The CDR3 region has the DNA TGTGCCAGCAGTGTGGGGACTAGCGGCACAGATACGCAGTATTTT. V gene TRBV2 combines with J gene TRBJ2-3, with 10 bases aligning to TRBD2. The CDR3 extends over 15 amino acids. V gave up 4 bases and J gave up 1 base; unmatched junction bases: 2. The germline CDR1 and CDR2 sequences are SNHLY and FYNNEI.

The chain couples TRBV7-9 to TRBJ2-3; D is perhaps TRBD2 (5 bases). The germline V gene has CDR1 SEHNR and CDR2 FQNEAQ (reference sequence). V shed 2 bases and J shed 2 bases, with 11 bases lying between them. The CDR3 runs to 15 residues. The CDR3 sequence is CASSLFRGNTDTQYF. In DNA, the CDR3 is TGTGCCAGCAGCTTATTTCGGGGTAACACAGATACGCAGTATTTT.

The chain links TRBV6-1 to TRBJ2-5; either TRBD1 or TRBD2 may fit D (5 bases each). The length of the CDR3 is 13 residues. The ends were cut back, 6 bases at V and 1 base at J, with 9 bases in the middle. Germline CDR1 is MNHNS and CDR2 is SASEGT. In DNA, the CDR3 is TGTGCCAGCAGCCCCGGGGCCCAAGAGACCCAGTACTTC. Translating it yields CASSPGAQETQYF.

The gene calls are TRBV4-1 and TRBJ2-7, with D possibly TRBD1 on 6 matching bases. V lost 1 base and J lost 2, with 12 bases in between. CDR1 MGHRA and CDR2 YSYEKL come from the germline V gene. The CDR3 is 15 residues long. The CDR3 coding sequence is TGCGCCAGCAGCCAAGTCCCAGGGGAAACCTACGAGCAGTACTTC. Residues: CASSQVPGETYEQYF.

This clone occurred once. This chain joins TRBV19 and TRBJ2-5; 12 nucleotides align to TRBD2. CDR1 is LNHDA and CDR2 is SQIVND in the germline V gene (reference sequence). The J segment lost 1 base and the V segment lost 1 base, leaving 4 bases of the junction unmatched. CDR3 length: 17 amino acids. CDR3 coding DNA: TGTGCCAGTAGTATAGGACCGGGACTAGCGGGCCAAGAGACCCAGTACTTC. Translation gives CASSIGPGLAGQETQYF. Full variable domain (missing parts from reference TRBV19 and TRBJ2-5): DGGITQSPKYLFRKEGQNVTLSCEQNLNHDAMYWYRQDPGQGLRLIYYSQIVNDFQKGDIAEGYSVSREKKESFPLTVTSAQKNPTAFYLCASSIGPGLAGQETQYFGPGTRLLVL.